In this sample, the clone carrying this T cell receptor (beta chain) turned up many times. The data derive from a study of identical twins. TCRdb ran MiXCR on the 5' RACE reads and lists one entry per CDR3 protein. This table has roughly 690,000 distinct CDR3 sequences, 20% to 25% appearing once. Between the trimmed V and J ends, which lost 2 bases and 3 bases, there was a span of 13 bases. CDR3 length equals 14 residues. Looked up from germline, CDR1 is DFQATT and CDR2 is SNEGSKA (reference sequence). This same sample was also part of a study on T cells expressing NK-cell markers.

The chain carries TRBV20-1 and TRBJ1-1; maybe TRBD1 (5 bases). This sequence originates from a woman under 30 in good health. The sequenced sample was PBMCs. The CDR3 region is CSARLGAAHTEAFF. The CDR3 region has the DNA TGCAGTGCTAGACTCGGGGCAGCTCACACTGAAGCTTTCTTT.